The entry that follows covers one TCR beta chain sequence. Its matching antigen is unknown. Quantitative 5'-RACE with molecular barcodes was used to make the TCR beta libraries. Via MiXCR, TCRdb re-called the 5' RACE reads, giving one row per CDR3 protein. The data contain approximately 260,000 distinct CDR3 sequences, more than 15% of them singletons. The sample is drawn from a study of CD8 T cells in ankylosing spondylitis. This CDR3 is built from 17 residues. V gave up 3 bases and J gave up 4 bases; unmatched junction bases: 12. Germline-derived CDR1 and CDR2 are LNHDA and SQIVND (reference sequence). Findings and caveats of the study: Past research had described some motif variants in reactive arthritis synovial fluid and blood. Enrichment of disease-linked clones was reportedly significant in matched ankylosing spondylitis synovial fluid. For ankylosing spondylitis blood, a TCR beta motif of 7 or 8 highly homologous variants appeared characteristic.

This sequence joins TRBV19 and TRBJ2-3, with 8 bases that match TRBD2. This TCR came from a male donor with ankylosing spondylitis or in good health (not recorded which). The sequenced sample consisted of blood, either unsorted or a sorted T cell fraction (not recorded which). The CDR3 sequence is CASSMVDTGTRADTQYF. The CDR3 DNA follows: TGTGCCAGTAGTATGGTAGATACCGGGACTAGGGCAGATACGCAGTATTTT.